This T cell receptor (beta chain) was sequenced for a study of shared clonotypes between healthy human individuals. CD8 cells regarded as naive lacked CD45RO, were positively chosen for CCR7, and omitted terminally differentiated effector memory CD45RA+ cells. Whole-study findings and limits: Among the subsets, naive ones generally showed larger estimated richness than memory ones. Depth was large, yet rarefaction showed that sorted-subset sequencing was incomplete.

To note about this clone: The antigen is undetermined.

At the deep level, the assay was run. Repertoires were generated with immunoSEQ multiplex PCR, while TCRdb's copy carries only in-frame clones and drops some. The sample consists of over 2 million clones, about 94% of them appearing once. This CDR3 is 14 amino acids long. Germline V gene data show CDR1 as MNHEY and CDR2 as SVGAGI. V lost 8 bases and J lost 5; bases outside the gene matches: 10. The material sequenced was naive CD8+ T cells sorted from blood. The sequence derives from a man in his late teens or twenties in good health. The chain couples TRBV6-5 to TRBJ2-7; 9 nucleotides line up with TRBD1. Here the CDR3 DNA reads TGTGCCAGCTGGGGGGGACAGGGTTCCGACGAGCAGTACTTC. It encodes CASWGGQGSDEQYF.